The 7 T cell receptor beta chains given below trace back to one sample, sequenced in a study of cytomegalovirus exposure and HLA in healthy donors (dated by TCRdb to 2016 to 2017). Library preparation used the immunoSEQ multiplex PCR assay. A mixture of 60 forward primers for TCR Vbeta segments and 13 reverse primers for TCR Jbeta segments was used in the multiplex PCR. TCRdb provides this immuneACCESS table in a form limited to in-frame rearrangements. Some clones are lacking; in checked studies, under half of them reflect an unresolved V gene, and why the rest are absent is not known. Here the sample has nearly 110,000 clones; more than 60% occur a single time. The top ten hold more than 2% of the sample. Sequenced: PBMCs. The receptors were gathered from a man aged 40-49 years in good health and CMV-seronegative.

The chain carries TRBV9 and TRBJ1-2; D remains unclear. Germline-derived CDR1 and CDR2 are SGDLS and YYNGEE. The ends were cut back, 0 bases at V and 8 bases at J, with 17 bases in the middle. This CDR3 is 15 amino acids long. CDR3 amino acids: CASSVVPSRMEGYTF. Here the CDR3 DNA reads TGTGCCAGCAGCGTAGTTCCTTCGAGGATGGAGGGCTACACCTTC.

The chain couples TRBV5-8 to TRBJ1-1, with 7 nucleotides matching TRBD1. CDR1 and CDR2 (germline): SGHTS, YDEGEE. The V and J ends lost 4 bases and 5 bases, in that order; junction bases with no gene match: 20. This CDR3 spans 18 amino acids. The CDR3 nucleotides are TGTGCCAGCAGCCGATTACTTGGGACAGCCAAACCCGATACTGAAGCTTTCTTT. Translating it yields CASSRLLGTAKPDTEAFF.

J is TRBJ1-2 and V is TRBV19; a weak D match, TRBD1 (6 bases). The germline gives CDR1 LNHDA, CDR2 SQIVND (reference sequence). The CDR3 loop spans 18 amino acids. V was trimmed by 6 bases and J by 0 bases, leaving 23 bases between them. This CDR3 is CASSPIVKQGAPNYGYTF. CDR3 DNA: TGTGCCAGTAGCCCAATAGTTAAACAGGGAGCCCCTAACTATGGCTACACCTTC.

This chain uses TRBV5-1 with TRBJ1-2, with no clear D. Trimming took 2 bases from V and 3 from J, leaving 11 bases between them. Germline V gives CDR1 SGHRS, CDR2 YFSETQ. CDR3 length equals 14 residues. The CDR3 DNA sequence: TGCGCCAGCAGCTTTCGTGACTGGGACTATGGCTACACCTTC. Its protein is CASSFRDWDYGYTF.

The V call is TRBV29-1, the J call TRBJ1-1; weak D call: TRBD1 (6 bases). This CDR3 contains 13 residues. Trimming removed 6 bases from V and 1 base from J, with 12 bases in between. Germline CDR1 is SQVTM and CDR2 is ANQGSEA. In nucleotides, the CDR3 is TGCAGCGTGCCCTCGACAGGGAACACTGAAGCTTTCTTT. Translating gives CSVPSTGNTEAFF.

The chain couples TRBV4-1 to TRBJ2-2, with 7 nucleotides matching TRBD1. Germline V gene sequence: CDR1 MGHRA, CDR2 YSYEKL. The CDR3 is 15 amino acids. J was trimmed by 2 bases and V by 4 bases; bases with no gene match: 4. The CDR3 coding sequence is TGCGCCAGCAGCCGGGGACAGATTAACACCGGGGAGCTGTTTTTT. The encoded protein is CASSRGQINTGELFF.

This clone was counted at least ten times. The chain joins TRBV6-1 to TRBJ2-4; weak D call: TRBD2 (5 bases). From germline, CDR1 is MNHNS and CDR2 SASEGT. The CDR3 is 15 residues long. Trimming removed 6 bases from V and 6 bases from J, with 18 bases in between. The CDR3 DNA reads TGTGCCAGCAGACACTACACCGGTCGGGGAAACATTCAGTACTTC. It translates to CASRHYTGRGNIQYF.